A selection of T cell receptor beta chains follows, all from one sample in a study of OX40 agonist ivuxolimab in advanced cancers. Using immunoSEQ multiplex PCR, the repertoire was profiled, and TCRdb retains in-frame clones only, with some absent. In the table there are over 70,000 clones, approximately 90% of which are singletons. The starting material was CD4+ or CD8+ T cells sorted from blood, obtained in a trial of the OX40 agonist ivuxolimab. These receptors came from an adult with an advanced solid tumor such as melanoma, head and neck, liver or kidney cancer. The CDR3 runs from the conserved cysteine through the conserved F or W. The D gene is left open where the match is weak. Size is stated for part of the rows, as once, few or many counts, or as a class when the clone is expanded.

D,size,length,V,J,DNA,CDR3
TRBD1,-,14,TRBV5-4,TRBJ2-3,TGTGCCAGCAGCTTGGAAGGGGGCCCAGATACGCAGTATTTT,CASSLEGGPDTQYF
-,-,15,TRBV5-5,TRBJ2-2,TGTGCCAGCAGCTTCAACCTACGGGGGTCCGGGGAGCTGTTTTTT,CASSFNLRGSGELFF
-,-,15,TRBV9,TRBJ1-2,TGTGCCAGCAGCGAGACCGGGACAAGAGATCGCGGCTACACCTTC,CASSETGTRDRGYTF
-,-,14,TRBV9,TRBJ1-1,TGTGCCAGCAGCGTATCCCTGGGGAGCACTGAAGCTTTCTTT,CASSVSLGSTEAFF
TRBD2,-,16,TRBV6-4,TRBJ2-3,TGTGCCAGCAGTCCGACCCCTAGCGGGAGCACAGATACGCAGTATTTT,CASSPTPSGSTDTQYF
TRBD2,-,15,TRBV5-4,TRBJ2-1,TGTGCCAGCAACCTGGGAATAGCGGGACAAGATGAGCAGTTCTTC,CASNLGIAGQDEQFF
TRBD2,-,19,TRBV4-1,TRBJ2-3,TGCGCCAGCAGCCAAGCCCCGACTAGCGGGAGGCAAAGCACAGATACGCAGTATTTT,CASSQAPTSGRQSTDTQYF
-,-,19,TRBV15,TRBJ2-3,TGTGCCACCAGCAGCACCGGGCGTCCCGGGACTCCTAGCACAGATACGCAGTATTTT,CATSSTGRPGTPSTDTQYF
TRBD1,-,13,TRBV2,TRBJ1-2,TGTGCCAGCAGCCAACAGGGGGGGAATGGCTACACCTTC,CASSQQGGNGYTF
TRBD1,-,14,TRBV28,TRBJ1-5,TGTGCCAGCAGTCTCGGACAGGTTAGTGCGCCCCAGCATTTT,CASSLGQVSAPQHF
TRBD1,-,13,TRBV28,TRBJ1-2,TGTGCCAGCAGTTGGGGGACAGGGAAGGGCTACACCTTC,CASSWGTGKGYTF
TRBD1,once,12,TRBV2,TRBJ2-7,TGTGCCAGCAGGGGACAGGGGGCCGAGCAGTACTTC,CASRGQGAEQYF
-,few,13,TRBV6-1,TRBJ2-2,TGTGCCAGCGGCAGGGGTAACACCGGGGAGCTGTTTTTT,CASGRGNTGELFF
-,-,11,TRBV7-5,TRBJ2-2,TGTGCCAGAAGCCCTTTCGAGGAGCTGTTTTTT,CARSPFEELFF
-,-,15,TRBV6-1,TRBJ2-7,TGTGCCAGCAGTGAATGGGCTAGCCACTCCTACGAGCAGTACTTC,CASSEWASHSYEQYF
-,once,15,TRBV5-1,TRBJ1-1,TGCGCCAGCAGCTCGGGAAGGGGCGCCAACACTGAAGCTTTCTTT,CASSSGRGANTEAFF
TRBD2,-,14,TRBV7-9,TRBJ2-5,TGTGCCAGCAGCGACAGCGGGATTCAAGAGACCCAGTACTTC,CASSDSGIQETQYF
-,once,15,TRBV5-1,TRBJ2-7,TGCGCCAGCAGCCGTAACAGGGATCTTTCAACCGAGCAGTACTTC,CASSRNRDLSTEQYF
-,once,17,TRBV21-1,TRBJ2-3,TGTGCCAGCAGCAAAGGGAAAGAGGGCCGGACCACAGATACGCAGTATTTT,CASSKGKEGRTTDTQYF
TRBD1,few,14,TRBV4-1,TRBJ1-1,TGCGCCAGCACCTGGACAGGAGGGAACACTGAAGCTTTCTTT,CASTWTGGNTEAFF
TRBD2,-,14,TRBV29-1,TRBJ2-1,TGCAGCGCTCGACTAGCGGGAGTTCTTGATGAGCAGTTCTTC,CSARLAGVLDEQFF
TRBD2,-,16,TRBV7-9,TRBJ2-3,TGTGCCAGCAGCTTAGGGGAGGGGACGGGCACAGATACGCAGTATTTT,CASSLGEGTGTDTQYF
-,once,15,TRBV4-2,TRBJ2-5,TGTGCCAGCAGCCTTCACGGAACTAATCAAGAGACCCAGTACTTC,CASSLHGTNQETQYF
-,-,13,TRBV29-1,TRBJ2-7,TGCAGCGTTGAAGTTGCCCAGTCCTACGAGCAGTACTTC,CSVEVAQSYEQYF
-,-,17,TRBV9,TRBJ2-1,TGTGCCAGCAGCGCCGCGGGATGGGGGGTGGCCTACAATGAGCAGTTCTTC,CASSAAGWGVAYNEQFF
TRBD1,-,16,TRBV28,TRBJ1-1,TGTGCCAGCAGTTCTCGGACAGGAACCTTGAACACTGAAGCTTTCTTT,CASSSRTGTLNTEAFF
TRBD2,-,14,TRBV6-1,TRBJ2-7,TGTGCCAGCAGTGGGGGACTAGCGGTAGTCGAGCAGTACTTC,CASSGGLAVVEQYF
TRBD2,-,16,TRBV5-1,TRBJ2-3,TGCGCCAGCAGAAAAACTAGCGGGAGTTCAACAGATACGCAGTATTTT,CASRKTSGSSTDTQYF
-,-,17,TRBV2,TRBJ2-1,TGTGCCAGCAGCGACCCTAAGCGGGTTGTCCGACACAATGAGCAGTTCTTC,CASSDPKRVVRHNEQFF
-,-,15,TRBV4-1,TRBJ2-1,TGCGCCAGCAGCCACGGTTCGAGCCTGTACAATGAGCAGTTCTTC,CASSHGSSLYNEQFF
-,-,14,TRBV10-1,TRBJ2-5,TGCGCCAGCAGTGAGTCGTTTGGGGCAGAGACCCAGTACTTC,CASSESFGAETQYF
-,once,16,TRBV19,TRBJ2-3,TGTGCCAGTACGTTTTCAGTTGGCGGAAGCACAGATACGCAGTATTTT,CASTFSVGGSTDTQYF
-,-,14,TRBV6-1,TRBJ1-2,TGTGCCCTGGCCCGGGAGCCCTTCGTTGGTGGCTACACCTTC,CALAREPFVGGYTF
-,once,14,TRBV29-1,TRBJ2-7,TGCAGCGTTGAAGCCGGGAGCCTTTCCTACGAGCAGTACTTC,CSVEAGSLSYEQYF
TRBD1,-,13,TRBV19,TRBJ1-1,TGTGCCAGTAGATTTAAGGGGGCCACTGAAGCTTTCTTT,CASRFKGATEAFF
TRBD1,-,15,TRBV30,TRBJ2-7,TGTGCCTCCACCTTCCTTGGACAGGGAGCCTACGAGCAGTACTTC,CASTFLGQGAYEQYF
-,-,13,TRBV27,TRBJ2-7,TGTGCCAGCAGGGGACGGTTCTCCTACGAGCAGTACTTC,CASRGRFSYEQYF
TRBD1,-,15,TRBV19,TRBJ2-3,TGTGCCAGTAGTGCAGGGGGCCTGGGCACAGATACGCAGTATTTT,CASSAGGLGTDTQYF
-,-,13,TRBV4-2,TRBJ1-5,TGTGCCAGCAGCCAAGAGGAGGGTATGCCCCAGCATTTT,CASSQEEGMPQHF
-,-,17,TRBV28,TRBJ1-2,TGTGCCAGCAGTATCCCTGAAGCTGCGCAGGGCGGCTATGGCTACACCTTC,CASSIPEAAQGGYGYTF
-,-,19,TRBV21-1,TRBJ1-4,TGTGCCAGCAGCAAGTATTACTCCGACAGGGGAAAAACTAATGAAAAACTGTTTTTT,CASSKYYSDRGKTNEKLFF
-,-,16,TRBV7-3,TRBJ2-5,TGTGCCAGCAGCTTAGGAGGTTTAGGGAACCAAGAGACCCAGTACTTC,CASSLGGLGNQETQYF
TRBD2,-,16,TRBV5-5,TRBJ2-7,TGTGCCAGCAGCTTGTCGCTAGCGGGAGGACTTTATGAGCAGTACTTC,CASSLSLAGGLYEQYF
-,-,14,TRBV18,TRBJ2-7,TGTGCCAGCTCACCAGAACAGAGCTCCTACGAGCAGTACTTC,CASSPEQSSYEQYF
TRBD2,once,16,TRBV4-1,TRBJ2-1,TGCGCCAGCAGCCAAGAATGGCGGGAGGTCTACAATGAGCAGTTCTTC,CASSQEWREVYNEQFF
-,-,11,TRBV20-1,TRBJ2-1,TGCAGTGCTAGAGGGGATAGTTGGGGGTTCTTC,CSARGDSWGFF
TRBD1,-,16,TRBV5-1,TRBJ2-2,TGCGCCAGCAGCTTACGACAGGGGGCGACCACCGGGGAGCTGTTTTTT,CASSLRQGATTGELFF
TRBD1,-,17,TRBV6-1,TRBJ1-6,TGTGCCAGCAGTGCCAGGGGGATGACAGCTTATAATTCACCCCTCCACTTT,CASSARGMTAYNSPLHF